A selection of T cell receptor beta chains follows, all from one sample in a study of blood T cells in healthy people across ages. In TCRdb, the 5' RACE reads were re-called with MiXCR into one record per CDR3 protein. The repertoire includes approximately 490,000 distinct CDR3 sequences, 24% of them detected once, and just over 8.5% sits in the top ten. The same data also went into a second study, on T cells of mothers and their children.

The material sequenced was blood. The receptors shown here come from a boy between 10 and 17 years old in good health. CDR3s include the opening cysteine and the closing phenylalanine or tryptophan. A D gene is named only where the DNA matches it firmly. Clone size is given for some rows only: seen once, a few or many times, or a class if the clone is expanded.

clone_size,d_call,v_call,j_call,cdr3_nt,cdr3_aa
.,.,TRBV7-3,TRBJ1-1,TGTGCCAGCAGCTCCCAAAAACCCCCTTTGAACACTGAAGCTTTCTTT,CASSSQKPPLNTEAFF
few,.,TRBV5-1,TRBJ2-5,TGCGCCAGCGGCCGGGGGCGAAGTACAGAGACCCAGTACTTC,CASGRGRSTETQYF
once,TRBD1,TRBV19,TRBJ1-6,TGTGCCAGTAGCCGACAGGGGCAGAATAATTCACCCCTCCACTTT,CASSRQGQNNSPLHF
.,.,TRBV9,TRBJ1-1,TGTGCCAGCAGCGTTGACCCCGGTGAAGCTTTCTTT,CASSVDPGEAFF
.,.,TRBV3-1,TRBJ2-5,TGTGCCAGCAGCCAAGAGACCCAAGAGACCCAGTACTTC,CASSQETQETQYF
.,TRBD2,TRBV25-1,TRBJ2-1,TGTGCCAGCAGTGAATTAGCGGGGGACCACAATGAGCAGTTCTTC,CASSELAGDHNEQFF
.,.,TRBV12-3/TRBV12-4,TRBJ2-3,TGTGCCAGCAGTCCACGCGGGATCACAGATACGCAGTATTTT,CASSPRGITDTQYF
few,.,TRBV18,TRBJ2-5,TGTGCCAGCTCACCGGAACTAGCTCAAGAGACCCAGTACTTC,CASSPELAQETQYF
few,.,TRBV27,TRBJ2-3,TGTGCCAGCAGTCCAGGAGGAGGGGGCGCAGATACGCAGTATTTT,CASSPGGGGADTQYF
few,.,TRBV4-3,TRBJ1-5,TGCGCCAGCAGCCAAGTATGGGCAGGGGATCAGCCCCAGCATTTT,CASSQVWAGDQPQHF
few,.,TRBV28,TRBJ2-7,TGTGCCAGCAGTTTCTCTAGAGCCTTGGAGCAGTACTTC,CASSFSRALEQYF
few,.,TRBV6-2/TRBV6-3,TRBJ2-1,TGTGCCAGCTCGGGGAAAGACAATGAGCAGTTCTTC,CASSGKDNEQFF
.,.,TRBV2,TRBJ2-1,TGTGCCAGCAGTGTCAGAAATGAGCAGTTCTTC,CASSVRNEQFF
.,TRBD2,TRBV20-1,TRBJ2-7,TGCAGTGCCCTAAGCGGGAGCTACCACGAGCAGTACTTC,CSALSGSYHEQYF
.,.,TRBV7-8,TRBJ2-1,TGTGCCAGCAGCTTAGAGGTGCAGGTACCCTACAATGAGCAGTTCTTC,CASSLEVQVPYNEQFF
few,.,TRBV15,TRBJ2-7,TGTGCCACCAGCAGAGTCGAGTCATTTTCTGGCTACGAGCAGTACTTC,CATSRVESFSGYEQYF
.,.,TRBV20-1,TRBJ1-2,TGCAGTGAGGAACGCTACACCTTC,CSEERYTF
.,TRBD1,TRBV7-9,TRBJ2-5,TGTGCCAGCAGCCGAAGAGGACAGGGGGACCAGTACTTC,CASSRRGQGDQYF
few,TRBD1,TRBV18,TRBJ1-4,TGTGCCAGCTCACCCGAAGGGGGCGGAAAACTGTTTTTT,CASSPEGGGKLFF
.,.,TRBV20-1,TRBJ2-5,TGCAGTGCCCTGAGGGTCTCAGGGGGGCCAGAGACCCAGTACTTC,CSALRVSGGPETQYF
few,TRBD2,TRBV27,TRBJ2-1,TGTGCCAGCAGTCCTGGACTAGCGGGAGTGCTATACAATGAGCAGTTCTTC,CASSPGLAGVLYNEQFF
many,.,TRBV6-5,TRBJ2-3,TGTGCCAGCAGTCAACCTGGGAGCACAGATACGCAGTATTTT,CASSQPGSTDTQYF
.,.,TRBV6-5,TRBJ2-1,TGTGCCAGCAGTTACGCCTTGGGGACACTTTACAATGAGCAGTTCTTC,CASSYALGTLYNEQFF
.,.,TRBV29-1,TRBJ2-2,TGCAGCGTTCTAAGGGCGGTGACCGGGGAGCTGTTTTTT,CSVLRAVTGELFF
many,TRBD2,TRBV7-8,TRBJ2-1,TGTGCCAGCAGCTCCCCGGAGGGACTAGCAAAGGTTGGTGAGCAGTTCTTC,CASSSPEGLAKVGEQFF
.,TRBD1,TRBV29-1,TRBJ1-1,TGCAGCGTCGGACAGGGGGACACTGAAGCTTTCTTT,CSVGQGDTEAFF
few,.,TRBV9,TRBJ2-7,TGTGCCTGCAGCGTAGAGGGTCAACCCTACGAGCAGTACTTC,CACSVEGQPYEQYF
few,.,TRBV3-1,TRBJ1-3,TGTGCCAGCAGCCGCGGTAGTGGCTCTGGAAACACCATATATTTT,CASSRGSGSGNTIYF
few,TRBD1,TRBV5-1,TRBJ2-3,TGTGCCAGCAGCTCCGGGACAGCTAGCACAGATACGCAGTATTTT,CASSSGTASTDTQYF
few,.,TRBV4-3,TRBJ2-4,TGCGCCAGCAGCCAAGATGGTGCCCGACGACTGGGAGTACAATTCATAGCCAAAAACATTCAGTACTTC,CASSQDGARRLGVQFIAKNIQYF
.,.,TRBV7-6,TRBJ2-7,TGTGCCAGCAGCCGCCTCCCGGGTCCGAGCTCCTACGAGCAGTACTTC,CASSRLPGPSSYEQYF
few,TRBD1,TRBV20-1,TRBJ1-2,TGCAGTGCTAGACCCGGACAGGGGCGACACTATGGCTACACCTTC,CSARPGQGRHYGYTF
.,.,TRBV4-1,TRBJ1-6,TGCGCCAGCAGCCAAGACGGTTATTCACCCCTCCACTTT,CASSQDGYSPLHF
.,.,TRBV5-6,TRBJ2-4,TGTGCCAGCAGCCCGGACAGAATAGCCAAAAACATTCAGTACTTC,CASSPDRIAKNIQYF
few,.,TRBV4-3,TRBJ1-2,TGCGCCAGCAGCCAAGATGGTCCCCCGGGAACTTATGGCTACACCTTC,CASSQDGPPGTYGYTF
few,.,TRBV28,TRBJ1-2,TGTGCCAGCAGTTTTGGGCTACAGAATGGCTACACCTTC,CASSFGLQNGYTF
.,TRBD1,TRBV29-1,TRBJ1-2,TGCAGCGTTGAAGATCAGGAGGGGGCGCTTGGCTACACCTTC,CSVEDQEGALGYTF
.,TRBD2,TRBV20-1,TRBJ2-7,TGCAGTGCTAGGGATAGCGGGACGCAAATTTACGAGCAGTACTTC,CSARDSGTQIYEQYF
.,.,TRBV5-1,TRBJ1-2,TGCGCCAGCAGCGCCTACGCCGGCCCCGGGTATGGCTACACCTTC,CASSAYAGPGYGYTF
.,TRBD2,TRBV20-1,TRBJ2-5,TGCAGTGCTAGAGATCTGCGGTTGGCTAGCGGCCAGTACTTC,CSARDLRLASGQYF
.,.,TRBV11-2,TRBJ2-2,TGTGCCAGCAGCTTAGTCGGCGGCACCGGGGAGCTGTTTTTT,CASSLVGGTGELFF
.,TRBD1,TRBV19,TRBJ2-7,TGTGCCAGTAGTAAAGGGACAGGGACGGCCTACGAGCAGTACTTC,CASSKGTGTAYEQYF
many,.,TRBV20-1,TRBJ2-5,TGCAGTGGCGTGTCGGGCACGAACTTTCAAGAGACCCAGTACTTC,CSGVSGTNFQETQYF
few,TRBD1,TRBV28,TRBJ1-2,TGTGCCAGCAGTGACAGGGTGAGGGATGGCCACACCTTC,CASSDRVRDGHTF
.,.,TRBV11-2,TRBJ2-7,TGTGCCAGCAGCACCACACTAGAGCAGTACTTC,CASSTTLEQYF
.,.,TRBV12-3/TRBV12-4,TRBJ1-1,TGTGCCAGCAGTTTATACCTGACAGGGAACACTGAAGCTTTCTTT,CASSLYLTGNTEAFF
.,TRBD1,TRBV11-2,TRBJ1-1,TGTGCCAGCAGCTTAGACACTTTTAGGACAGGGGACACTGAAGCTTTCTTT,CASSLDTFRTGDTEAFF
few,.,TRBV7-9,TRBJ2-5,TGTGCCAGCAGCACTGTCCGGCCGTCGGATGGTAAAGGGGAGACCCAGTACTTC,CASSTVRPSDGKGETQYF